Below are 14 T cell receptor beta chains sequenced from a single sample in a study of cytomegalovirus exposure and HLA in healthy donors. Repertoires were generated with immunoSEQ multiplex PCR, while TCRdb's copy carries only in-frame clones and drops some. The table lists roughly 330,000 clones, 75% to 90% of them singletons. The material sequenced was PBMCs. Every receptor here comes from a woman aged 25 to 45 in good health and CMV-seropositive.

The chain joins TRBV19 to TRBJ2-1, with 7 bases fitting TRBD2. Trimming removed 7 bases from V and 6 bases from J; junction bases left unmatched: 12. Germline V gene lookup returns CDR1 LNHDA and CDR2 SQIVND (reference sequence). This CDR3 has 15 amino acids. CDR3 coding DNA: TGTGCCAGTAATGAGATGACTAGCATCGGCAATGAGCAGTTCTTC. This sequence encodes CASNEMTSIGNEQFF. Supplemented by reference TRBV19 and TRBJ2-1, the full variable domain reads DGGITQSPKYLFRKEGQNVTLSCEQNLNHDAMYWYRQDPGQGLRLIYYSQIVNDFQKGDIAEGYSVSREKKESFPLTVTSAQKNPTAFYLCASNEMTSIGNEQFFGPGTRLTVL.

As DNA, the CDR3 is TGCGCCAGCAGCCAAGTGGCTGGCTTGGCAGGGTGGGGCAATGAGCAGTTCTTC. Protein sequence: CASSQVAGLAGWGNEQFF. V gene TRBV4-3 combines with J gene TRBJ2-1; tentatively, D is TRBD1 (5 bases). The germline V and J ends were trimmed by 1 base and 6 bases, with 22 bases remaining between them. Germline V gene sequence: CDR1 LGHNA, CDR2 YSLEER. CDR3 length: 18 residues.

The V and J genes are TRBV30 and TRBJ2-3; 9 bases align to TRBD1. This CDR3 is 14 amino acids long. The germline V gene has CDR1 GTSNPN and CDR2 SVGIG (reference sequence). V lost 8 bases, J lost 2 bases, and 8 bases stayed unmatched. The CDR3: CAGTGPYLTDTQYF. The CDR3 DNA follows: TGTGCCGGGACAGGGCCTTATCTCACAGATACGCAGTATTTT.

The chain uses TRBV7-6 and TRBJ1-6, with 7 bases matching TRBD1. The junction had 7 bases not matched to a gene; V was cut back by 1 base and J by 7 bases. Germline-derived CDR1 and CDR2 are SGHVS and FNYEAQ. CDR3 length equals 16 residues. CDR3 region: CASSLVSDRWNSPLHF. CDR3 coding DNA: TGTGCCAGCAGCTTAGTGTCGGACAGGTGGAATTCACCCCTCCACTTT.

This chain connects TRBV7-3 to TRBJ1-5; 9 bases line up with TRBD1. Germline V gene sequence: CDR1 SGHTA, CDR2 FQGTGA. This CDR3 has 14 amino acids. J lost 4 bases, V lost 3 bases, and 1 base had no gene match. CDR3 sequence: CASSFDRGNQPQHF. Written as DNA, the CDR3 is TGTGCCAGCAGCTTCGACAGGGGGAATCAGCCCCAGCATTTT.

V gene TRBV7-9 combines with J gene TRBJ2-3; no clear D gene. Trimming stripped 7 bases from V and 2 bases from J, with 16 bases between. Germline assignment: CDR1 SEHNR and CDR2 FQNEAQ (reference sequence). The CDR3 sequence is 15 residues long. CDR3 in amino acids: CASIKTDSPTDTQYF. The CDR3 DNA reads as TGTGCCAGCATCAAGACCGACTCTCCCACAGATACGCAGTATTTT.

This chain's CDR3 is CASSPDGGISYEQYF. CDR3 bases: TGTGCCAGCTCACCCGACGGGGGGATCTCCTACGAGCAGTACTTC. The V call is TRBV18, the J call TRBJ2-7; 7 nucleotides agree with TRBD2. The ends lost 3 bases at V and 0 bases at J; junction bases unmatched: 5. This CDR3 region has 15 residues. The germline V gene encodes CDR1 KGHSH and CDR2 LQKENI.

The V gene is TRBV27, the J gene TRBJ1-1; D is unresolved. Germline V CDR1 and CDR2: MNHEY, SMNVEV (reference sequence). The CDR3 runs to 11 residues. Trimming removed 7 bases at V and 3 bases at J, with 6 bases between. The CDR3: CASKQYTEAFF. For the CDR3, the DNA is TGTGCCAGCAAACAGTACACTGAAGCTTTCTTT.

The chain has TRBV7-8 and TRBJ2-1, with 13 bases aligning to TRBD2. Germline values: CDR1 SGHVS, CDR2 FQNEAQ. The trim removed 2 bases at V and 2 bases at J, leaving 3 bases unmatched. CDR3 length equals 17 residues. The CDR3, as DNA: TGTGCCAGCAGCTTAATACTAGCGGGAGGGACCTACAATGAGCAGTTCTTC. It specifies CASSLILAGGTYNEQFF.

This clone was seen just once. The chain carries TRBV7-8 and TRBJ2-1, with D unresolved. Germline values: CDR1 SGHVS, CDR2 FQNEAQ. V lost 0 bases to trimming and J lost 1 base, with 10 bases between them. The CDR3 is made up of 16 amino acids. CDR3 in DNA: TGTGCCAGCAGCTTAGCGCTTGGAGTTTCCTACAATGAGCAGTTCTTC. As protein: CASSLALGVSYNEQFF.

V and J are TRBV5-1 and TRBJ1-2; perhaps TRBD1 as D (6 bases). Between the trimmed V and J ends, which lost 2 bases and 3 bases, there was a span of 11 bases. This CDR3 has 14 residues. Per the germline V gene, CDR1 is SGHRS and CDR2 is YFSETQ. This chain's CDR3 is CASSLQGIDYGYTF. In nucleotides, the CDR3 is TGCGCCAGCAGCTTACAGGGAATCGACTATGGCTACACCTTC.

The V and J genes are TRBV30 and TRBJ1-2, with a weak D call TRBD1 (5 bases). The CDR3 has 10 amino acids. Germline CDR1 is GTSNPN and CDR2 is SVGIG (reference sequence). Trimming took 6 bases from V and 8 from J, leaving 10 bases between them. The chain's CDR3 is CACFREGYTF. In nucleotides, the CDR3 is TGTGCCTGTTTCAGGGAAGGCTACACCTTC.

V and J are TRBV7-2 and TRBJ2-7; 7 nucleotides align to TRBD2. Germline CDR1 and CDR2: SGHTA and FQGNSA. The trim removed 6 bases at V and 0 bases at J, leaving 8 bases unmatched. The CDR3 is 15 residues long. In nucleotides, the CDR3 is TGTGCCAGCAGGCCAACTAGCGCGGGCTCCTACGAGCAGTACTTC. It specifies CASRPTSAGSYEQYF.

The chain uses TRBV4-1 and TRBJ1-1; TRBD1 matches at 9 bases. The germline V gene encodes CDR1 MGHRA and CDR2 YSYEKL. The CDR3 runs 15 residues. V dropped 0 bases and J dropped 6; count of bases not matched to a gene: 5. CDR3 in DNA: TGCGCCAGCAGCCAAGATGGACAGGGGTTGCCTGAAGCTTTCTTT. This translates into CASSQDGQGLPEAFF.